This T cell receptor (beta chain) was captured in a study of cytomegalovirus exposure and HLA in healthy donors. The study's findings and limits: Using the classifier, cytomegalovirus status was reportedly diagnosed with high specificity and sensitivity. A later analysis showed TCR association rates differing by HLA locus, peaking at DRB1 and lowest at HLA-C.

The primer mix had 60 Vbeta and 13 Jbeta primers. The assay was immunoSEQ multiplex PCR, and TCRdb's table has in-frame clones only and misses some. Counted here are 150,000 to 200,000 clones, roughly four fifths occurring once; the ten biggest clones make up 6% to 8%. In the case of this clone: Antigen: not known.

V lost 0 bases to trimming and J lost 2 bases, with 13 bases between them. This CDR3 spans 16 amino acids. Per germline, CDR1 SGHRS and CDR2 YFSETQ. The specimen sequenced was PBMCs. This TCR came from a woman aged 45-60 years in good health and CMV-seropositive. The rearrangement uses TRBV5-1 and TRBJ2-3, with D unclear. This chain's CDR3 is CASSLGSGPLTDTQYF. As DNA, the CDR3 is TGCGCCAGCAGCTTGGGCTCGGGTCCCCTCACAGATACGCAGTATTTT.